The 28 T cell receptor beta chains reported below all come from one sample, sequenced in a study of T-cell memory formation after mild COVID-19. Each CDR3 protein is one row after TCRdb ran MiXCR on the 5' RACE reads. Here the sample spans hundreds of thousands of distinct CDR3 sequences, 15% to 20% being singletons. The sequencing input was PBMCs or a T cell subset sorted from them (not recorded which). The receptors come from an adult woman who had mild COVID-19 (a few samples of this study predate the infection). Cell type and time point are not known.

This chain connects TRBV14 to TRBJ2-3; weak D call: TRBD2 (5 bases). This CDR3 contains 17 residues. Germline-derived CDR1 and CDR2 are SGHDN and FVKESK. The V end was cut by 0 bases, the J end by 6 bases, with 19 bases between. CDR3 sequence (DNA): TGTGCCAGCAGCCAAGATCGTCGAGGAGGCCGTAGGGATACGCAGTATTTT. This encodes CASSQDRRGGRRDTQYF.

This clonotype was recorded at least ten times. This chain uses TRBV19 with TRBJ2-7, with D possibly being TRBD2 (6 bases). CDR3 length: 14 amino acids. V dropped 1 base and J dropped 5 bases, with 12 bases sitting between them. CDR1 and CDR2 from the germline V gene are LNHDA and SQIVND (reference sequence). The CDR3 protein is CASSIGLGSHEQYF. CDR3 sequence (DNA): TGTGCCAGTAGTATAGGACTAGGAAGCCACGAGCAGTACTTC.

This clonotype was detected many times. The rearrangement links TRBV7-2 to TRBJ1-3; D uncertain. Germline values: CDR1 SGHTA, CDR2 FQGNSA. The CDR3 is 15 amino acids. Trimming removed 5 bases at V and 0 bases at J, with 11 bases between. The CDR3 region is CASSTRRSSGNTIYF. CDR3 sequence (DNA): TGTGCCAGCAGCACCCGACGCAGCTCTGGAAACACCATATATTTT.

This chain links TRBV3-1 with TRBJ1-1; 9 bases are a match to TRBD1. V trimming: 1 base; J trimming: 6 bases; junction bases outside the gene matches: 3. The CDR3 runs to 14 residues. Per the germline V gene, CDR1 is LGHDT and CDR2 is YNNKEL (reference sequence). CDR3: CASSQGQGDSEAFF. The DNA of the CDR3 is TGTGCCAGCAGCCAAGGACAGGGGGACTCTGAAGCTTTCTTT.

This chain links TRBV7-9 with TRBJ2-4; D perhaps matches TRBD1 (6 bases). Germline V gene data show CDR1 as SEHNR and CDR2 as FQNEAQ (reference sequence). The germline V and J ends were trimmed by 1 base and 9 bases, with 13 bases remaining between them. CDR3 length equals 14 residues. The CDR3 protein is CASSLETGISIQYF. The CDR3 bases are TGTGCCAGCAGCTTAGAGACAGGAATTAGCATTCAGTACTTC.

This clonotype was observed a handful of times. The CDR3 protein is CASSVQGTVDGYTF. For the CDR3, the DNA is TGTGCCAGCAGCGTACAGGGGACGGTGGATGGCTACACCTTC. The chain couples TRBV11-3 to TRBJ1-2; the match to TRBD1 covers 7 bases. Germline CDR1 and CDR2: SGHNT and YENEEA. The CDR3 is 14 residues long. V lost 5 bases and J lost 6; bases outside the gene matches: 9.

This chain links TRBV28 with TRBJ2-7; D not certain. The CDR3 runs 14 residues. Trimming removed 5 bases from V and 6 bases from J, with 17 bases in between. The germline V gene has CDR1 MDHEN and CDR2 SYDVKM. The CDR3 sequence: CASSTIDTYSEQYF. In nucleotides, the CDR3 is TGTGCCAGCAGTACCATCGACACTTACAGCGAGCAGTACTTC.

This clonotype was counted a few times. The chain is built from TRBV6-2 or TRBV6-3 and TRBJ2-3; 8 bases agree with TRBD2. With 5 bases clipped from V and 4 bases from J, the junction kept 8 bases outside the gene matches. CDR3 length equals 15 residues. Germline-derived CDR1 and CDR2 are MNHEY and SVGEGT. The CDR3 DNA follows: TGTGCCAGCAGTCCCCTCGGCGGGAGGTCAGATACGCAGTATTTT. Residues: CASSPLGGRSDTQYF.

This clonotype was seen more than once but under ten times. This rearrangement joins TRBV5-1 to TRBJ1-6; a possible D gene is TRBD1 (5 bases). Germline-derived CDR1 and CDR2 are SGHRS and YFSETQ. The CDR3 is made up of 15 amino acids. Trimming took off 5 bases at V and 7 bases at J, with 16 bases between the two ends. The CDR3 sequence is CASSAEGQRNSPLHF. For the CDR3, the DNA is TGCGCCAGCAGTGCGGAGGGGCAGAGAAATTCACCCCTCCACTTT. The complete variable domain, with remaining parts taken from reference TRBV5-1 and TRBJ1-6, reads KAGVTQTPRYLIKTRGQQVTLSCSPISGHRSVSWYQQTPGQGLQFLFEYFSETQRNKGNFPGRFSGRQFSNSRSEMNVSTLELGDSALYLCASSAEGQRNSPLHFGNGTRLTVT.

This clonotype was counted at least ten times. The rearrangement links TRBV7-9 to TRBJ2-2, with 8 nucleotides matching TRBD2. Trimming at V came to 4 bases and at J to 4 bases, leaving 8 bases not matched to a gene. The CDR3 sequence is 16 residues long. The germline CDR1 and CDR2 sequences are SEHNR and FQNEAQ (reference sequence). The CDR3 coding sequence is TGTGCCAGCAGCTCCCCGGGGAGCGGGAGCACCGGGGAGCTGTTTTTT. Its translation is CASSSPGSGSTGELFF.

This clonotype has just a few counts. The CDR3 loop reads CASSPGPGLGYNEQFF. In DNA, the CDR3 is TGTGCCAGCAGCCCGGGTCCGGGACTGGGATACAATGAGCAGTTCTTC. This chain connects TRBV12-3 or TRBV12-4 to TRBJ2-1, with a weak D call TRBD2 (6 bases). Trimming cost V 6 bases and J 4 bases, with 19 bases left between them. The CDR3 totals 16 residues.

The table lists this clonotype with a few counts. This rearrangement joins TRBV15 to TRBJ2-3, with 7 bases matching TRBD1. Germline lookup yields CDR1 LNHNV and CDR2 YYDKDF (reference sequence). V gave up 2 bases and J gave up 2 bases; unmatched junction bases: 4. CDR3 length equals 15 residues. The CDR3 DNA is TGTGCCACCAGCAGAACGGACAGGCCCACAGATACGCAGTATTTT. This translates into CATSRTDRPTDTQYF.

This clonotype was counted a few times. The rearrangement links TRBV24-1 to TRBJ1-2, with D possibly matching TRBD1 (5 bases). V gave up 5 bases and J gave up 4 bases, with 25 bases separating them. The CDR3 runs to 18 residues. Germline CDR1 and CDR2: KGHDR and SFDVKD. CDR3 residues: CATSAGLQEPRGTYGYTF. Here the CDR3 DNA reads TGTGCCACCAGTGCAGGGCTGCAGGAGCCACGGGGGACCTATGGCTACACCTTC.

This clonotype was picked up a small number of times. This chain links TRBV29-1 with TRBJ2-1, with 8 bases matching TRBD2. V lost 4 bases and J lost 4; bases outside the gene matches: 6. Germline V gene lookup returns CDR1 SQVTM and CDR2 ANQGSEA. The CDR3 covers 14 residues. In DNA form, the CDR3 reads TGCAGCGTTGGGGGACTAGAGCGGTACAATGAGCAGTTCTTC. The encoded protein is CSVGGLERYNEQFF.

In its sample, this clonotype was seen a few times. Sequence at one end of the junction differs from germline and may be a read error. The chain recombines TRBV5-6 with TRBJ1-1; D call uncertain. The CDR3 runs 13 residues. CDR1 and CDR2 (germline): SGHDT, YYEEEE. This CDR3 is CASSLGVNNEAFF. DNA for the CDR3: TGTGCCAGCAGCTTGGGGGTCAACAATGAAGCTTTCTTT.

The rearrangement uses TRBV4-1 and TRBJ2-3; unclear D gene. Germline loops: CDR1 MGHRA, CDR2 YSYEKL. The CDR3 runs to 12 residues. Trimming removed 3 bases from V and 6 bases from J, with 7 bases in between. The CDR3 region is CASSQIGDTQYF. CDR3 in DNA: TGCGCCAGCAGCCAGATTGGGGATACGCAGTATTTT.

This clonotype was counted a few times. The chain links TRBV12-3 or TRBV12-4 to TRBJ2-5, with a tentative D call TRBD2 (6 bases). V lost 5 bases to trimming and J lost 4 bases, with 23 bases between them. This CDR3 region has 17 residues. The CDR3 sequence is CASSPGRFAGLGETQYF. The CDR3 nucleotides are TGTGCCAGCAGTCCGGGTCGATTTGCGGGGTTGGGAGAGACCCAGTACTTC.

This clonotype has only a few counts. V usage is TRBV7-9 and J usage is TRBJ2-1; D is possibly TRBD2 (6 bases). This CDR3 has 15 amino acids. Germline CDR1 and CDR2: SEHNR and FQNEAQ (reference sequence). Trimming shortened V by 5 bases and J by 5 bases, and 16 bases separated the two germline ends. Here the CDR3 DNA reads TGTGCCAGCAGCAGTAGCGGAAATGTGCACAATGAGCAGTTCTTC. It specifies CASSSSGNVHNEQFF.

This rearrangement joins TRBV7-9 to TRBJ1-2; unclear D gene. The CDR3 is made up of 16 amino acids. V lost 1 base to trimming and J lost 6 bases, with 18 bases between them. Germline V gene sequence: CDR1 SEHNR, CDR2 FQNEAQ (reference sequence). This CDR3 reads CASSLVRTQVVNGYTF. CDR3 sequence (DNA): TGTGCCAGCAGCTTAGTGAGGACGCAAGTAGTCAATGGCTACACCTTC.

The J gene is TRBJ1-1, the V gene TRBV5-1; D remains ambiguous. Trimming pared 1 base from V and 1 base from J, leaving 11 bases between. This CDR3 spans 15 amino acids. The V gene's germline CDR1 is SGHRS and CDR2 YFSETQ. The CDR3 nucleotides read TGCGCCAGCAGCTTGTCTCCTCTAGGGAACACTGAAGCTTTCTTT. Residues: CASSLSPLGNTEAFF.

This clonotype was seen at least ten times. The gene calls are TRBV10-3 and TRBJ1-4, with unresolved D. The CDR3 has 15 amino acids. V shed 5 bases and J shed 0 bases, with 10 bases lying between them. Germline values: CDR1 ENHRY, CDR2 SYGVKD. CDR3 loop: CAISREPTTNEKLFF. The CDR3, as DNA: TGTGCCATCAGTAGAGAACCTACAACTAATGAAAAACTGTTTTTT.

The chain carries TRBV7-3 and TRBJ2-3, with a possible D match to TRBD1 (6 bases). This CDR3 comprises 14 residues. Trimming cost V 5 bases and J 6 bases, with 15 bases left between them. Germline V gene sequence: CDR1 SGHTA, CDR2 FQGTGA. CDR3 sequence reads: CASSLPADSDTQYF. CDR3 nucleotide sequence: TGTGCCAGCAGCCTACCAGCGGACAGCGATACGCAGTATTTT.

This clonotype was observed a few times. The chain uses TRBV3-1 and TRBJ2-7; possibly TRBD1 for D (5 bases). The V gene lost 2 bases and the J gene lost 0 bases, with 17 bases spanning the gap. CDR3 length equals 17 residues. The V gene's germline CDR1 is LGHDT and CDR2 YNNKEL (reference sequence). CDR3 sequence: CASSQSQGVQSSYEQYF. For the CDR3, the DNA is TGTGCCAGCAGCCAATCGCAGGGTGTTCAAAGCTCCTACGAGCAGTACTTC.

The sample holds a few counts of this clonotype. The rearrangement uses TRBV5-1 and TRBJ2-1, with D maybe TRBD2 (7 bases). Germline CDR1 reads SGHRS; CDR2 reads YFSETQ. With 0 bases removed from V and 14 bases from J, the gap between germline ends came to 18 bases. The CDR3 runs 14 residues. CDR3 nucleotides: TGCGCCAGCAGCTTGGCCGTTCCGGGCGGGGGCAAGTTCTTC. It yields the protein CASSLAVPGGGKFF.

This sequence joins TRBV30 and TRBJ2-2, with TRBD1 matching over 7 bases. With 3 bases clipped from V and 5 bases from J, the junction kept 9 bases outside the gene matches. Germline CDR1 is GTSNPN and CDR2 is SVGIG (reference sequence). The CDR3 consists of 15 residues. The CDR3, as DNA: TGTGCCTGGAGCGTACAGGGGAAATGGACCGGGGAGCTGTTTTTT. It yields the protein CAWSVQGKWTGELFF. The entire variable domain, with the rest obtained from reference TRBV30 and TRBJ2-2, is as follows: SQTIHQWPATLVQPVGSPLSLECTVEGTSNPNLYWYRQAAGRGLQLLFYSVGIGQISSEVPQNLSASRPQDRQFILSSKKLLLSDSGFYLCAWSVQGKWTGELFFGEGSRLTVL.

This clonotype showed up just a few times. The rearrangement links TRBV3-1 to TRBJ2-7; TRBD2 matches 8 bases. The V gene end was trimmed by 3 bases and the J gene end by 3 bases; junction bases not matched to a gene: 10. CDR1 is LGHDT and CDR2 is YNNKEL in the germline V gene (reference sequence). This CDR3 spans 16 amino acids. CDR3 sequence (DNA): TGTGCCAGCAGCCATACCCCGGGAGGGCAGCACTACGAGCAGTACTTC. It encodes CASSHTPGGQHYEQYF.

The chain joins TRBV28 to TRBJ1-2, with D possibly matching TRBD1 (5 bases). CDR1 MDHEN and CDR2 SYDVKM come from the germline V gene. Trimming pared 2 bases from V and 9 bases from J, leaving 10 bases between. This CDR3 is built from 12 residues. CDR3 sequence (DNA): TGTGCCAGCAGTTTACGGGGGAGTAGCTACACCTTC. This sequence encodes CASSLRGSSYTF.

This clonotype was seen only a few times. The V gene is TRBV4-2, the J gene TRBJ2-5, with a possible D match to TRBD1 (5 bases). Germline V lookup: CDR1 LGHNA, CDR2 YNFKEQ. This CDR3 contains 14 residues. Deletions cut 4 bases from V and 5 bases from J, with 14 bases between. The CDR3 loop reads CASSPTARVETQYF. CDR3 bases: TGTGCCAGCAGCCCGACAGCCCGGGTGGAGACCCAGTACTTC.